This TCR beta chain was recorded in a study of blood T cell repertoires in COVID-19 (dated by TCRdb to the early 2020s). Regarding the research as a whole: Collaborator samples came from the United States, Italy and Spain and covered acute and convalescent phases of COVID-19. A de-identified subject ID, COVID-19 status, age in years and sex were almost always included in the sample metadata. Subjects who had been exposed to COVID-19, were actively infected with it, or had recovered from it provided the deeply sampled blood TCRbeta repertoires that made up the dataset. The repertoires were released in a freely available public database intended as a resource for research on the immune response to SARS-CoV-2. The prospective study material was composed of cDNA or gDNA derived from T cells, B-cell-depleted T cells, or PBMCs. Samples came from the ongoing ImmuneRACE study (first 160 participants) plus 1,254 subjects from 6 global collaborators. Where available, HLA class I and class II types were taken from metadata supplied by the sample provider and were not determined by assay-based typing.

From the cysteine through the phenylalanine, the CDR3 covers 12 amino acids. Of the read, only the CDR3 DNA is kept; its 36 bases are in frame from base 1. V lost 3 bases and J lost 5 bases; the stretch between them is 5 bases long. The germline V gene encodes CDR1 SEHNR and CDR2 FQNEAQ (reference sequence). General study outcomes and caveats: How much clinical and demographic metadata was included differed by source and by participant, and the metadata was provided uncurated.

On this clone itself: The antigen it recognizes is unknown. No base-level quality is on record; no much larger clone is a single base apart.

The immunoSEQ Assay, a bias-controlled multiplex PCR, was used to amplify TCRbeta CDR3 regions from genomic DNA. From the authors' description of their analysis: Nucleated cell counts per sample were estimated from amplification of reference gene primers within the assay. To quantify the absolute abundance of each unique TCRbeta CDR3 rearrangement, sequence reads were collapsed and filtered. Productive Simpson clonality was computed per sample as the square root of Simpson's diversity index over productive rearrangements. TCRdb stores this immuneACCESS table with in-frame sequences only. Part of the clones is absent; in the studies checked, under half of the shortfall reflects unresolved V genes, and no reason is known for the rest. The DNA gave D and trimming, while V, J and clone size come from that table. The sample includes 210,000 or so clones, with over 75% observed a single time. Of the sample, 1.9% is held by the ten largest clones.

Whole blood was collected in K2EDTA tubes by collaborating institutions according to the institutions' own protocols. For TCRbeta analysis, collaborators shipped samples as frozen whole blood, isolated PBMCs, or DNA extracted from either of those sample types. Sequencing was done on a sample of peripheral blood. The chain is made from TRBV7-9 and TRBJ1-5; the D gene identity is not certain. The sequence was collected from a man in his forties with active or convalescent COVID-19. The DNA sequence is TGTGCCAGCAGCTTGGGAGATCAGCCCCAGCATTTT. Translated, this gives CASSLGDQPQHF.